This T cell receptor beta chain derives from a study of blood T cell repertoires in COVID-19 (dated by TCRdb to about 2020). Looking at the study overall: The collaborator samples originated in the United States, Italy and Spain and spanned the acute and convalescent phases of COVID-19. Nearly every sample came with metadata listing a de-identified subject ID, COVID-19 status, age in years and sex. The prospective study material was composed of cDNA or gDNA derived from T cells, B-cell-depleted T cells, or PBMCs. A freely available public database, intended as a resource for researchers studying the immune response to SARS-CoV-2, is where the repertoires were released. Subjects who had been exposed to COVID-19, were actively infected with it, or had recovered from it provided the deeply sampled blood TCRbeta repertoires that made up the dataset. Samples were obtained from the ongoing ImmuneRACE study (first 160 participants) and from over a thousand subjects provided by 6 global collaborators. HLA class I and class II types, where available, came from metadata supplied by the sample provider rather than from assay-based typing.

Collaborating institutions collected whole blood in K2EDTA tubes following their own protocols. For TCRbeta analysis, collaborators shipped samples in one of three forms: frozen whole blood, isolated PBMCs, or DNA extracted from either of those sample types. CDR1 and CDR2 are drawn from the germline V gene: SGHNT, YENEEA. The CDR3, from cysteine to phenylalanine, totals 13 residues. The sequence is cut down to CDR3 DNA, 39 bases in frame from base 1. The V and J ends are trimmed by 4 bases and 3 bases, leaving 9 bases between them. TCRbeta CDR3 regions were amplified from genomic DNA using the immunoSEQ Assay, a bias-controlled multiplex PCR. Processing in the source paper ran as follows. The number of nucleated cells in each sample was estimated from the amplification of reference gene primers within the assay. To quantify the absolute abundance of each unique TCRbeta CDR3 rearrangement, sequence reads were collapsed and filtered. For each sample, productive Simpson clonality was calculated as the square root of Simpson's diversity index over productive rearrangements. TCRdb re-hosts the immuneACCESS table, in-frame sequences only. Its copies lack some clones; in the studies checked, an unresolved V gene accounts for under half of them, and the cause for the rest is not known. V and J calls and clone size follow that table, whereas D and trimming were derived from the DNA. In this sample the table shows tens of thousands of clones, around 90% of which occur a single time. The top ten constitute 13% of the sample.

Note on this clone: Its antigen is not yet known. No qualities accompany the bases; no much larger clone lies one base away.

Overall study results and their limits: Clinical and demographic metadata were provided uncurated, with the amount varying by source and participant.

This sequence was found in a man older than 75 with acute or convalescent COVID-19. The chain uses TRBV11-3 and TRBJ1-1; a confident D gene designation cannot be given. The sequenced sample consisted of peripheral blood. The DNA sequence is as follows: TGTGCCAGCAGCTCCGGAGGGTACACTGAAGCTTTCTTT. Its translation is CASSSGGYTEAFF.